The clone carrying this T cell receptor (beta chain) was observed at least ten times. Its antigen is unidentified. The template was RNA from unsorted bulk tissue. This non-tumor lung sample came from over 3 cm beyond the tumor edge. The data derive from a study of tumor and adjacent non-tumor tissue in lung cancer. Whole-study findings and limits: Top 100 clones took a larger repertoire share in normal lung.

The V gene lost 7 bases and the J gene lost 5 bases, with 17 bases spanning the gap. Germline V gene sequence: CDR1 SGHTA, CDR2 FQGNSA. The CDR3 runs to 14 residues. Three rounds of nested PCR, following a modified ARM-PCR protocol, produced the TCRbeta library. MiXCR was run by TCRdb on the multiplex PCR reads, yielding one entry per CDR3 protein. The table shows 50,000 to 70,000 distinct CDR3 sequences, with about 61% occurring only once. The sequence derives from a man between 65 and 85 years old with non-small cell lung cancer. This chain uses TRBV7-2 with TRBJ2-5; D possibly corresponds to TRBD2 (5 bases). Sequenced sample: distant non-tumor lung tissue. The CDR3 coding sequence is TGTGCCAGCACCTACGGGAATCTTGGGGAGACCCAGTACTTC. It codes for CASTYGNLGETQYF. Looking up the rest from reference TRBV7-2 and TRBJ2-5 gives the full variable domain: GAGVSQSPSNKVTEKGKDVELRCDPISGHTALYWYRQSLGQGLEFLIYFQGNSAPDKSGLPSDRFSAERTGGSVSTLTIQRTQQEDSAVYLCASTYGNLGETQYFGPGTRLLVL.